What follows describes a single T cell receptor (beta chain). Its specificity is unknown. Profiled with immunoSEQ multiplex PCR; TCRdb holds only in-frame clones, not every one. Counted here are about 2.3 million clones, around 92% occurring once; the ten biggest clones make up approximately 0.4%. This sample is part of a study of shared clonotypes between healthy human individuals. At the level of the study: Donor ages ranged 18 to 49 years: a couple of women, three men. Notes on the study in general: Generation of non-shared clonotypes was less probable than generation of clonotypes shared by all four donors. On the whole, naive subsets had larger estimated richness than memory subsets had. Depth of sequencing was expected to influence donor clonotype sharing.

The sequence derives from a man in his late teens or twenties in good health. Some clones in this sample may be carry-over from other donors' samples. Sequencing was carried out using naive CD4+ T cells from PBMCs. Subset described: CD45RA+ positively selected.

CDR3 in DNA: TGCGCCAGCAGCCCCCGAGAGGGGGAGACTTACGAGCAGTACTTC. This encodes CASSPREGETYEQYF. The chain carries TRBV4-3 and TRBJ2-7, with a possible D match to TRBD1 (6 bases). V lost 4 bases to trimming and J lost 4 bases, with 17 bases between them. The CDR3 has 15 amino acids. Germline CDR1 reads LGHNA; CDR2 reads YSLEER.